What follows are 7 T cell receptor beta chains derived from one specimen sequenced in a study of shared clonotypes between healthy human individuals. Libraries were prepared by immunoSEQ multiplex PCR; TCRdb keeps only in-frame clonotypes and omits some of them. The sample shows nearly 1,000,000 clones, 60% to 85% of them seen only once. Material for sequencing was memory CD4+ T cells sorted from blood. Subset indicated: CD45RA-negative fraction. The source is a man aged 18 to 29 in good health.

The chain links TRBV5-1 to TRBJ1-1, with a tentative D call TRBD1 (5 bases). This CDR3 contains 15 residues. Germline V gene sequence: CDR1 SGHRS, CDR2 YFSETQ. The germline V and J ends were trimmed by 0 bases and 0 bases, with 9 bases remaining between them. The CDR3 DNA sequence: TGCGCCAGCAGCTTGGGGGGCATTATGAACACTGAAGCTTTCTTT. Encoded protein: CASSLGGIMNTEAFF.

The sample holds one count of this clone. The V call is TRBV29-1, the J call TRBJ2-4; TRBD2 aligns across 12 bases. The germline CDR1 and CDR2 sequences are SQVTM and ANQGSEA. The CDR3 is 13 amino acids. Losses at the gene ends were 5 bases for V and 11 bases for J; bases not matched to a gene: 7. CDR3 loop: CSVRLAGGDVQYF. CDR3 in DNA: TGCAGCGTTCGCCTAGCGGGGGGGGACGTTCAGTACTTC. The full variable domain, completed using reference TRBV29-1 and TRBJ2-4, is SAVISQKPSRDICQRGTSLTIQCQVDSQVTMMFWYRQQPGQSLTLIATANQGSEATYESGFVIDKFPISRPNLTFSTLTVSNMSPEDSSIYLCSVRLAGGDVQYFGAGTRLSVL.

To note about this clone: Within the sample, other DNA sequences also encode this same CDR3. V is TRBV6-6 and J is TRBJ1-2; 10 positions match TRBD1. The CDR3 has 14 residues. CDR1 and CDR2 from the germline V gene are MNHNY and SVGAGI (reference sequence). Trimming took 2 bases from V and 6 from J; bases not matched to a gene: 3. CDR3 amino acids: CASSYTGQGNGYTF. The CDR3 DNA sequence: TGTGCCAGCAGTTACACGGGACAGGGGAATGGCTACACCTTC.

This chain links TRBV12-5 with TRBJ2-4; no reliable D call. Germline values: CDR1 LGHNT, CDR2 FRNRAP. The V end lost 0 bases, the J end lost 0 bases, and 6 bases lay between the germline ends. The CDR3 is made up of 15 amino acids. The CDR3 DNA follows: TGTGCTAGTGGTTTGGTCGAGTCAGCCAAAAACATTCAGTACTTC. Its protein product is CASGLVESAKNIQYF.

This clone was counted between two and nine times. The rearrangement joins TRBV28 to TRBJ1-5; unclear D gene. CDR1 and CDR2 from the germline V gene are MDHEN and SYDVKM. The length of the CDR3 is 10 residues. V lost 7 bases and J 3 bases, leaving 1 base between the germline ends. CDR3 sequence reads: CASNNQPQHF. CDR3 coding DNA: TGTGCCAGCAACAATCAGCCCCAGCATTTT.

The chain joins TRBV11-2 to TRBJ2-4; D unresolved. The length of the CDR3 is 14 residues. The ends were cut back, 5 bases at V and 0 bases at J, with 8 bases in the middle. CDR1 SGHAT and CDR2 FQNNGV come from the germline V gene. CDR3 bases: TGTGCCAGCAGCAGTTCCGGAGCCAAAAACATTCAGTACTTC. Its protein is CASSSSGAKNIQYF. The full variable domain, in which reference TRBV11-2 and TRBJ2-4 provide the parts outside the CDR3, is EAGVAQSPRYKIIEKRQSVAFWCNPISGHATLYWYQQILGQGPKLLIQFQNNGVVDDSQLPKDRFSAERLKGVDSTLKIQPAKLEDSAVYLCASSSSGAKNIQYFGAGTRLSVL.

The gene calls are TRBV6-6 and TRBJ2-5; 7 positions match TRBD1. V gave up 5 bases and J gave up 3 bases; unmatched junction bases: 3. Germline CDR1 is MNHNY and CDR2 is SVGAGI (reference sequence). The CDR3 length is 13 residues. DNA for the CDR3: TGTGCCAGCAGTACCGGGACAGAAGAGACCCAGTACTTC. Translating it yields CASSTGTEETQYF.